This T cell receptor beta chain stems from a study of T cell repertoires in cytomegalovirus infection. Germline V gene sequence: CDR1 KGHDR, CDR2 SFDVKD. The CDR3 is 13 residues long. Trimming pared 4 bases from V and 7 bases from J, leaving 12 bases between. TCRdb passed the reads through MiXCR, listing each CDR3 protein once. In the table there are hundreds of thousands of distinct CDR3 sequences, roughly a third of which are singletons. The specimen was PBMCs. The sequence came from a human donor in good health (CMV status not recorded). Some clones in this sample may be carry-over from other donors' samples. V gene TRBV24-1 combines with J gene TRBJ2-5; D not certain. This chain's CDR3 is CATSDLDVGTQYF. The CDR3 bases are TGTGCCACCAGTGACCTGGACGTGGGGACCCAGTACTTC.